What follows are 11 T cell receptor beta chains derived from one specimen sequenced in a study of OX40 agonist ivuxolimab in advanced cancers. Data came from immunoSEQ multiplex PCR; TCRdb stores just in-frame clones and leaves some out. This repertoire shows some 70,000 clones, about 91% found once; its top ten account for 1% to 1.2%. Sample: CD4+ or CD8+ T cells sorted from blood, taken in a trial of the OX40 agonist ivuxolimab. These TCRs come from an adult with an advanced solid tumor such as melanoma, head and neck, liver or kidney cancer.

The V gene is TRBV11-3, the J gene TRBJ2-2, with a possible D match to TRBD2 (6 bases). Germline CDR1 reads SGHNT; CDR2 reads YENEEA. The CDR3 sequence is 15 residues long. V lost 5 bases and J 6 bases, leaving 16 bases between the germline ends. For the CDR3, the DNA is TGTGCCAGCAGCCAAGTGGCGGGGCCTTCCGGGGAGCTGTTTTTT. Translating gives CASSQVAGPSGELFF.

This clone was seen just once. The chain couples TRBV10-3 to TRBJ2-5, with 14 bases matching TRBD2. The CDR3 contains 15 residues. With 6 bases clipped from V and 4 bases from J, the junction kept 4 bases outside the gene matches. CDR1 is ENHRY, CDR2 SYGVKD, per germline. The CDR3 nucleotides read TGTGCCATCAGCGGACTAGCGGGGGGAGGAGAGACCCAGTACTTC. Amino acid sequence: CAISGLAGGGETQYF.

V is TRBV5-1 and J is TRBJ1-3; D is unclear. Germline V lookup: CDR1 SGHRS, CDR2 YFSETQ. V was cut by 4 bases and J by 1 base, with 12 bases left in between. This CDR3 spans 15 amino acids. CDR3 loop: CASSPLGRSGNTIYF. In nucleotides, the CDR3 is TGCGCCAGCAGCCCATTAGGGCGTTCTGGAAACACCATATATTTT.

This clone appeared a single time. The rearrangement joins TRBV7-8 to TRBJ1-2; possible D gene TRBD1, 5 bases. CDR1 SGHVS and CDR2 FQNEAQ come from the germline V gene. CDR3 length equals 15 residues. V lost 2 bases, J lost 4 bases, and 14 bases lay in between. CDR3 nucleotides: TGTGCCAGCAGCTTAACTAGGGGCGCCGGCTATGGCTACACCTTC. Its protein product is CASSLTRGAGYGYTF.

This chain links TRBV5-1 with TRBJ1-1, with 7 bases aligning to TRBD1. J lost 6 bases, V lost 0 bases, and 2 bases had no gene match. Germline V gene lookup returns CDR1 SGHRS and CDR2 YFSETQ. The CDR3 is 13 amino acids. CDR3 DNA sequence: TGCGCCAGCAGCTTGGGTGACAGGGCTGAAGCTTTCTTT. Translated, it gives CASSLGDRAEAFF.

The chain links TRBV5-1 to TRBJ2-3; D is perhaps TRBD2 (7 bases). Germline assignment: CDR1 SGHRS and CDR2 YFSETQ. The V end lost 4 bases, the J end lost 4 bases, and 16 bases lay between the germline ends. This CDR3 contains 15 residues. CDR3 nucleotide sequence: TGCGCCAGCAGCGTGGCTACAGGGAGGGCAGATACGCAGTATTTT. This gives the protein CASSVATGRADTQYF.

The chain is built from TRBV18 and TRBJ2-5; D not certain. V lost 3 bases and J lost 0, with 8 bases in between. The CDR3 length is 14 residues. Looked up from germline, CDR1 is KGHSH and CDR2 is LQKENI. CDR3 nucleotide sequence: TGTGCCAGCTCACCGGGTCAGAACCAAGAGACCCAGTACTTC. This gives the protein CASSPGQNQETQYF.

The chain has TRBV5-4 and TRBJ1-2; D not resolved. This CDR3 is built from 14 residues. V was cut by 5 bases and J by 5 bases, with 16 bases left in between. Per germline, CDR1 SGHNT and CDR2 YYREEE (reference sequence). Here the CDR3 DNA reads TGTGCCAGCAGTTTAGCGGCGGACCCTTATGGCTACACCTTC. Translated, it gives CASSLAADPYGYTF. Using reference TRBV5-4 and TRBJ1-2 for the parts outside the CDR3, the full variable domain is ETGVTQSPTHLIKTRGQQVTLRCSSQSGHNTVSWYQQALGQGPQFIFQYYREEENGRGNFPPRFSGLQFPNYSSELNVNALELDDSALYLCASSLAADPYGYTFGSGTRLTVV.

The chain employs TRBV5-4 and TRBJ2-5, with TRBD2 matching 11 bases. The V and J ends lost 0 bases and 2 bases, in that order; junction bases with no gene match: 3. The CDR3 covers 16 residues. CDR1 is SGHNT and CDR2 is YYREEE in the germline V gene (reference sequence). CDR3 nucleotides: TGTGCCAGCAGCTTGGCTAGCGGGGGGAGACAAGAGACCCAGTACTTC. This gives the protein CASSLASGGRQETQYF.

This sequence joins TRBV7-9 and TRBJ2-3; 7 nucleotides line up with TRBD1. Trimming cost V 5 bases and J 6 bases; bases outside gene matches: 5. CDR1 and CDR2 (germline): SEHNR, FQNEAQ (reference sequence). The length of the CDR3 is 13 residues. CDR3 protein: CASSPTGVDTQYF. CDR3 nucleotides: TGTGCCAGCAGCCCCACAGGGGTGGATACGCAGTATTTT.

The V gene is TRBV25-1, the J gene TRBJ2-5; possibly TRBD1 or TRBD2 for D (5 bases each). Trimming pared 3 bases from V and 5 bases from J, leaving 10 bases between. Germline V gene sequence: CDR1 MGHDK, CDR2 SYGVNS. This CDR3 region has 13 residues. The CDR3 region has the DNA TGTGCCAGCAGTGAGGGGGACCGTGAGACCCAGTACTTC. Its protein is CASSEGDRETQYF.